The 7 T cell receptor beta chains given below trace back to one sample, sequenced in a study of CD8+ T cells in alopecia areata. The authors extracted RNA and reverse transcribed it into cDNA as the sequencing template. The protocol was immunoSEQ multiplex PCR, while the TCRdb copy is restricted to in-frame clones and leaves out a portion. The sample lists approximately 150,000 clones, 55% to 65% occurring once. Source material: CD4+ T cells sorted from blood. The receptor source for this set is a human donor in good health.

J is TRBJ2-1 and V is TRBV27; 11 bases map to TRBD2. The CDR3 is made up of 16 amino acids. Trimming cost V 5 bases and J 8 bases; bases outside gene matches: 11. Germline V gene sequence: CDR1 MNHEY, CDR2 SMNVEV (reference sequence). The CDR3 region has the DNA TGTGCCAGCAGTCGCAGACTAGCGGGATCGAACGATGAGCAGTTCTTC. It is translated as CASSRRLAGSNDEQFF.

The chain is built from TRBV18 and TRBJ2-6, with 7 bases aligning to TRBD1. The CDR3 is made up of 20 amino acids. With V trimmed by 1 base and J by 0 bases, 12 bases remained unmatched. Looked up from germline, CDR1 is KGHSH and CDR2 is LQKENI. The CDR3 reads CASSPRRQGPWGSGANVLTF. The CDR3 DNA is TGTGCCAGCTCACCACGGAGACAGGGACCTTGGGGCTCTGGGGCCAACGTCCTGACTTTC. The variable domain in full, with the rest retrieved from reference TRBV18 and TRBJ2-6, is NAGVMQNPRHLVRRRGQEARLRCSPMKGHSHVYWYRQLPEEGLKFMVYLQKENIIDESGMPKERFSAEFPKEGPSILRIQQVVRGDSAAYFCASSPRRQGPWGSGANVLTFGAGSRLTVL.

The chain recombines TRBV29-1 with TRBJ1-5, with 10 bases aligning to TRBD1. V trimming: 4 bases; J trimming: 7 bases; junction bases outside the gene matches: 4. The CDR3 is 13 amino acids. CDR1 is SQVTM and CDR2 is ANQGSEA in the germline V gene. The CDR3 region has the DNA TGCAGCGTTGGGGGGACAGGGGCCCAGCCCCAGCATTTT. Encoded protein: CSVGGTGAQPQHF.

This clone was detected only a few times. The CDR3 protein is CSVDNRGSIYGYTF. CDR3 nucleotides: TGCAGCGTTGATAATCGGGGCAGCATCTATGGCTACACCTTC. This chain connects TRBV29-1 to TRBJ1-2, with D perhaps matching TRBD1 (5 bases). Germline loops: CDR1 SQVTM, CDR2 ANQGSEA. The CDR3 has 14 residues. The germline V and J ends were trimmed by 3 bases and 4 bases, with 15 bases remaining between them.

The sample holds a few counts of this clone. The CDR3 protein is CASSPGPGEGNQPQHF. CDR3 DNA sequence: TGTGCCAGCTCACCAGGGCCAGGGGAGGGCAATCAGCCCCAGCATTTT. The rearrangement uses TRBV18 and TRBJ1-5, with a tentative D call TRBD1 (6 bases). The ends were cut back, 2 bases at V and 2 bases at J, with 13 bases in the middle. The CDR3 spans 16 residues. In germline, CDR1 is KGHSH, CDR2 LQKENI.

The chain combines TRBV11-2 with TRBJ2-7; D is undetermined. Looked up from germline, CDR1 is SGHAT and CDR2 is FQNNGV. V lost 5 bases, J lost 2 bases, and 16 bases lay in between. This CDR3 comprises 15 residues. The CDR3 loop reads CASSPRRRLAYEQYF. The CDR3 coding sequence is TGTGCCAGCAGCCCGCGAAGAAGGCTCGCCTACGAGCAGTACTTC.

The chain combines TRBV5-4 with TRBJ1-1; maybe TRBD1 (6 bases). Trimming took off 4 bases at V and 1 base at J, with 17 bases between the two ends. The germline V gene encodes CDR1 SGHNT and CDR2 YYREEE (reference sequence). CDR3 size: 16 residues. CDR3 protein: CASSPLRRTENTEAFF. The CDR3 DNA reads TGTGCCAGCAGCCCTTTGAGACGGACAGAGAACACTGAAGCTTTCTTT.